These 8 T cell receptor beta chains came from one sample sequenced in a study of a mutant IDH1 vaccine in newly diagnosed glioma. Time point in this sample: baseline, week 1 (first vaccination visit). Treatment given: pre-vaccination baseline after standard-of-care therapy. Only in-frame clones appear in the TCRdb table, and some are missing; sequencing was by immunoSEQ multiplex PCR. The sample has about 88,000 clones, over 70% seen once; the top ten hold roughly 5.3%. The sequencing used PBMCs, collected from a glioma patient treated with radiotherapy, temozolomide or both. These receptors were taken from a man between 40 and 49 years old with glioma. Some clones in this sample may be carry-over from other donors' samples.

The chain links TRBV6-5 to TRBJ2-7; 13 bases fit TRBD2. J lost 6 bases, V lost 6 bases, and 5 bases had no gene match. Germline CDR1 is MNHEY and CDR2 is SVGAGI. The CDR3 contains 14 residues. The CDR3 DNA is TGTGCCAGCAGGGGACTAGCGGGACCTCCCGAGCAGTACTTC. This sequence encodes CASRGLAGPPEQYF.

The chain employs TRBV7-2 and TRBJ1-6, with TRBD1 matching 11 bases. This CDR3 comprises 15 residues. The germline V gene has CDR1 SGHTA and CDR2 FQGNSA. Trimming cost V 6 bases and J 9 bases; bases outside gene matches: 7. The CDR3 DNA reads TGTGCCAGCAGTGAATGGACAGGGGGCTTTTCACCCCTCCACTTT. Protein: CASSEWTGGFSPLHF. Using reference TRBV7-2 and TRBJ1-6 for the parts outside the CDR3, the full variable domain is GAGVSQSPSNKVTEKGKDVELRCDPISGHTALYWYRQSLGQGLEFLIYFQGNSAPDKSGLPSDRFSAERTGGSVSTLTIQRTQQEDSAVYLCASSEWTGGFSPLHFGNGTRLTVT.

V and J are TRBV6-5 and TRBJ2-2; the D gene could be TRBD1 or TRBD2 (6 bases each). V dropped 5 bases and J dropped 4 bases, with 14 bases sitting between them. The CDR3 has 15 residues. Germline CDR1 MNHEY, CDR2 SVGAGI. The CDR3 DNA follows: TGTGCCAGCAGTCTCCGGGGGCCTGGCACCGGGGAGCTGTTTTTT. Protein product: CASSLRGPGTGELFF.

V and J are TRBV30 and TRBJ1-2; 7 positions agree with TRBD1. With V trimmed by 3 bases and J by 6 bases, 10 bases remained unmatched. CDR1 is GTSNPN, CDR2 SVGIG, per germline (reference sequence). The CDR3 has 14 residues. The CDR3 DNA reads TGTGCCTGGAGCCGCCACCCTACAGGGGATGGCTACACCTTC. It encodes CAWSRHPTGDGYTF.

The CDR3 DNA sequence: TGTGCCAGCAGTATCGGGATCAACACTGAAGCTTTCTTT. As protein: CASSIGINTEAFF. This chain links TRBV25-1 with TRBJ1-1; D gene uncertain. Germline values: CDR1 MGHDK, CDR2 SYGVNS. The V end was cut by 5 bases, the J end by 2 bases, with 9 bases between. The CDR3 length is 13 residues.

J is TRBJ2-3 and V is TRBV20-1; 9 bases are shared with TRBD1. Trimming cost V 6 bases and J 13 bases; bases outside gene matches: 5. The CDR3 is made up of 10 amino acids. Germline values: CDR1 DFQATT, CDR2 SNEGSKA (reference sequence). The CDR3 DNA reads TGCAGTGCGAGGGACAGGGACGAGTATTTT. Its translation is CSARDRDEYF.

The V gene is TRBV6-4, the J gene TRBJ2-3; 9 nucleotides line up with TRBD2. Trimming at V came to 5 bases and at J to 2 bases, leaving 8 bases not matched to a gene. Germline V gene lookup returns CDR1 MRHNA and CDR2 SNTAGT. This CDR3 comprises 16 residues. The CDR3 loop is CASSPLAGAVTDTQYF. CDR3 nucleotides: TGTGCCAGCAGTCCCTTAGCGGGGGCGGTCACAGATACGCAGTATTTT.

This chain uses TRBV20-1 with TRBJ1-2; the D gene is possibly TRBD1 (5 bases). This CDR3 comprises 11 residues. V was trimmed by 3 bases and J by 5 bases, leaving 7 bases between them. Per germline, CDR1 DFQATT and CDR2 SNEGSKA (reference sequence). CDR3 nucleotide sequence: TGCAGTGCTAGGACAGTTTATGGCTACACCTTC. Translating it yields CSARTVYGYTF.